This T cell receptor (beta chain) appears in the sequencing data of a study of cytomegalovirus exposure and HLA in healthy donors. As to this clone: Its target is unknown.

The PCR made use of 60 Vbeta and 13 Jbeta primers. Sequencing used immunoSEQ multiplex PCR; TCRdb keeps in-frame clones, though not all of them. Of around 200,000 clones in the sample, roughly 90% are singletons; the top ten hold around 0.3%. Study conclusions and caveats: TCR beta chains numbering under 200 were designated cytomegalovirus-associated. DRB1 showed the most TCR associations and HLA-C the fewest in a later analysis, as rates varied by HLA locus. Analysis performed later found roughly 18,000 TCR beta sequences associated with HLA alleles at 0.05 false discovery rate.

The sequence came from a woman aged 25 to 39 in good health and CMV-seronegative. The sample comprised PBMCs.

The CDR3 DNA reads TGTGCCAGCAGCCCTAATTCACGCGGCTCCTACGAGCAGTACTTC. Encoded protein: CASSPNSRGSYEQYF. V and J are TRBV5-6 and TRBJ2-7; D not certain. This CDR3 region has 15 residues. CDR1 SGHDT and CDR2 YYEEEE come from the germline V gene. V lost 4 bases to trimming and J lost 0 bases, with 14 bases between them.